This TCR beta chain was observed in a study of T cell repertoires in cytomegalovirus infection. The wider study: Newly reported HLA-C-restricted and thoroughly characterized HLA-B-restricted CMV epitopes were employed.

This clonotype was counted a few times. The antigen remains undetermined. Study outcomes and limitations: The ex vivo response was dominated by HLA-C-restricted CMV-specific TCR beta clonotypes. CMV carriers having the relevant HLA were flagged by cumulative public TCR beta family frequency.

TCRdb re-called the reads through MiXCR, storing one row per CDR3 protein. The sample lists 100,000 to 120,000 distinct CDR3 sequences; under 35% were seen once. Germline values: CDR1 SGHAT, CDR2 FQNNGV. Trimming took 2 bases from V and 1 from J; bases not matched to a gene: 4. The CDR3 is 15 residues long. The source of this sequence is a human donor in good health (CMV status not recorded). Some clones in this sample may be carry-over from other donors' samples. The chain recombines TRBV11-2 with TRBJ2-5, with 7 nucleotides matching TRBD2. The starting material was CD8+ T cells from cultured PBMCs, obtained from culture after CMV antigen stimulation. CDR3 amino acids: CASSLRGGIQETQYF. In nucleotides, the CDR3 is TGTGCCAGCAGCTTACGCGGGGGTATCCAAGAGACCCAGTACTTC.